This TCR beta chain came from a study of shared clonotypes between healthy human individuals. Details on this clone: Its antigen remains unidentified.

Germline CDR1 is SEHNR and CDR2 is FQNEAQ (reference sequence). V lost 3 bases and J lost 8, with 14 bases in between. The length of the CDR3 is 14 residues. Study outcomes and limitations: Large sequencing depth failed to make sorted-subset sequencing complete, rarefaction showed. Clonotypes that were shared across a few donors made up roughly 5% of naive CD4 clonotypes. Larger estimated richness was generally seen in naive subsets than in memory subsets.

DNA at approximately 200 ng, 30,000 or so T cell genomes, went into sorted-subset replicate PCRs. Generated by immunoSEQ multiplex PCR, the TCRdb table keeps only in-frame clones and is missing some. The table includes about 1.1 million clones, roughly 80% detected once. The chain has TRBV7-9 and TRBJ2-1; possibly TRBD2 for D (7 bases). Specimen: memory CD4+ T cells from PBMCs. Subset given: CD45RA-negative fraction. The receptor's source is a man between 18 and 29 years old in good health. Some clones in this sample may be carry-over from other donors' samples. The CDR3 region is CASSLGGGFYEQFF. The CDR3, as DNA: TGTGCCAGCAGCTTGGGCGGGGGCTTCTATGAGCAGTTCTTC.